This T cell receptor (beta chain) was captured in a study of blood T cell repertoires in COVID-19. Study-level background: Researchers got acute and convalescent COVID-19 samples from the United States, Italy and Spain. Sources were T cells, B-cell-depleted T cells, or PBMCs; the material itself was cDNA or gDNA.

The CDR3 is made up of 18 amino acids. V dropped 2 bases and J dropped 4 bases, with 23 bases sitting between them. CDR1 is LNHDA, CDR2 SQIVND, per germline (reference sequence). Original data processing: Reference gene primer amplification gave estimated nucleated cell counts. Using immunoSEQ multiplex PCR, the repertoire was profiled, and TCRdb retains in-frame clones only, with some absent. The V and J calls and the clone size are those of that table, but D and trimming were determined from the DNA. The data contain fewer than 300,000 clones, roughly 89% of them singletons. The sample taken for sequencing was peripheral blood. This TCR was recovered from a man in his thirties or forties with acute or convalescent COVID-19. The V call is TRBV19, the J call TRBJ1-1; tentatively, D is TRBD1 (5 bases). CDR3 nucleotide sequence: TGTGCCAGTAGTATATCCTTCGATGGGGGAGGTCTTTTCACTGAAGCTTTCTTT. It specifies CASSISFDGGGLFTEAFF. Filled out from reference TRBV19 and TRBJ1-1, the complete variable domain reads DGGITQSPKYLFRKEGQNVTLSCEQNLNHDAMYWYRQDPGQGLRLIYYSQIVNDFQKGDIAEGYSVSREKKESFPLTVTSAQKNPTAFYLCASSISFDGGGLFTEAFFGQGTRLTVV.